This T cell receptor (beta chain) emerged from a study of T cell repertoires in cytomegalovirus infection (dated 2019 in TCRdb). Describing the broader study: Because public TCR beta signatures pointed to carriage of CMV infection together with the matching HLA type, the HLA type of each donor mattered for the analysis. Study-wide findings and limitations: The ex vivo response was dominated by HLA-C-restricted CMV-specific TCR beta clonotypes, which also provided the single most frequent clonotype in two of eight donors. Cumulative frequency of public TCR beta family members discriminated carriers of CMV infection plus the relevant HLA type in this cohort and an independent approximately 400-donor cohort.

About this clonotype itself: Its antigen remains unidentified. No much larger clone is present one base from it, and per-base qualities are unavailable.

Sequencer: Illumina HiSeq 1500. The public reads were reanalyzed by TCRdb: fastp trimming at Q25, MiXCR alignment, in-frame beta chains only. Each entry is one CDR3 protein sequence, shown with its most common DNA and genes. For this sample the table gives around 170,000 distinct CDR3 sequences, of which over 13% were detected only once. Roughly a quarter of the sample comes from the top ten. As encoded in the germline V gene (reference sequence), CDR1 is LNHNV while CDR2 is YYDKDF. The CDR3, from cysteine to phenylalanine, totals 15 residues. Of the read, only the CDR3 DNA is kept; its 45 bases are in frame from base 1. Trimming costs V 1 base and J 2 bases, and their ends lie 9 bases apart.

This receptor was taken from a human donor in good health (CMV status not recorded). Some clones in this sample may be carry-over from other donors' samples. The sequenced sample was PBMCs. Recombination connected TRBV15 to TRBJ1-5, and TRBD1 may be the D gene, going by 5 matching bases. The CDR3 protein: CATSRGGGGNQPQHF. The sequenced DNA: TGTGCCACCAGCAGAGGGGGAGGGGGCAATCAGCCCCAGCATTTT.